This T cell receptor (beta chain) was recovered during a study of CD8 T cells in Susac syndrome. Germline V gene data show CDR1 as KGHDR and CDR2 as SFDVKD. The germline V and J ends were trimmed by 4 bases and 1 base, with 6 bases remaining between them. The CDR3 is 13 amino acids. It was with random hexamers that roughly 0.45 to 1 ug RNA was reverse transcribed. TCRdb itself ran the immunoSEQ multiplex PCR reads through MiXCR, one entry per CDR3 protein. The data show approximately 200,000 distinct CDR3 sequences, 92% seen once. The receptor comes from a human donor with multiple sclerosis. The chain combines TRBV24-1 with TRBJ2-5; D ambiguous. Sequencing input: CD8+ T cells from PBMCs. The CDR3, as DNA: TGTGCCACCAGTGACCAAAGCCAAGAGACCCAGTACTTC. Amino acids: CATSDQSQETQYF.